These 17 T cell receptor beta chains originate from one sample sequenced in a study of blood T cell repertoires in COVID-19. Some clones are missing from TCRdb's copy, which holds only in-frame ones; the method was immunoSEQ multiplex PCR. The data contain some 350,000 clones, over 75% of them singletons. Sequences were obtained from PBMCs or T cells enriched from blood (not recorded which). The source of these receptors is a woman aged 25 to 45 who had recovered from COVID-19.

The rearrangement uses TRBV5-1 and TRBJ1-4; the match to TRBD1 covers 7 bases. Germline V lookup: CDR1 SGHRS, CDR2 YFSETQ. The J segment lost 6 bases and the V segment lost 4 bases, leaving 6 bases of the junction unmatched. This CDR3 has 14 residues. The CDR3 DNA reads TGCGCCAGCAGCCCGGGACAGAAGTATGAAAAACTGTTTTTT. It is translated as CASSPGQKYEKLFF.

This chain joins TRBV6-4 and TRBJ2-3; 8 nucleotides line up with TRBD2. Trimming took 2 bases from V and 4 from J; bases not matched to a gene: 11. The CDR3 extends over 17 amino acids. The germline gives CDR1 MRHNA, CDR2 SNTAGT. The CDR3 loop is CASSDGRGGIDPDTQYF. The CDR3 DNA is TGTGCCAGCAGTGACGGGCGCGGGGGGATCGACCCAGATACGCAGTATTTT.

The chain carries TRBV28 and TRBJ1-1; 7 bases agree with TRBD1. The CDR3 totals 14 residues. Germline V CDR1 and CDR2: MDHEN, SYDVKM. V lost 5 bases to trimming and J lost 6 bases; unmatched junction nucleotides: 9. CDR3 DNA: TGTGCCAGCAGTATTCGACAGGGAGCCGCTGAAGCTTTCTTT. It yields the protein CASSIRQGAAEAFF.

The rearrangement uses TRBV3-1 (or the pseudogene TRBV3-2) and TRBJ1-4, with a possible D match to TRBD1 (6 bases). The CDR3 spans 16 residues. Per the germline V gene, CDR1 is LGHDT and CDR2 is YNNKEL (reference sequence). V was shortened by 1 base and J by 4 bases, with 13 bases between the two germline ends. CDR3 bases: TGTGCCAGCAGCCAAGCTAAGGACAGCCTTAATGAAAAACTGTTTTTT. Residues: CASSQAKDSLNEKLFF.

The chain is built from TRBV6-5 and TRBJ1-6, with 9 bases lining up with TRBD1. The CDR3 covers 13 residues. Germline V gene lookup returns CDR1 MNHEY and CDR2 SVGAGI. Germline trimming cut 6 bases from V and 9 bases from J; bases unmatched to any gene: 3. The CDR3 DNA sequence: TGTGCCAGCAGGGGACAGGGCGGTTCACCCCTCCACTTT. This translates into CASRGQGGSPLHF.

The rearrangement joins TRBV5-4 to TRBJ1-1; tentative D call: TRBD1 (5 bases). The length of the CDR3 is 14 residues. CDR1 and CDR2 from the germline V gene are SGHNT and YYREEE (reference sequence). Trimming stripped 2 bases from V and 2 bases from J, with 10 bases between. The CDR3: CASSFSGGNTEAFF. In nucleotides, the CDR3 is TGTGCCAGCAGCTTTTCGGGGGGAAACACTGAAGCTTTCTTT.

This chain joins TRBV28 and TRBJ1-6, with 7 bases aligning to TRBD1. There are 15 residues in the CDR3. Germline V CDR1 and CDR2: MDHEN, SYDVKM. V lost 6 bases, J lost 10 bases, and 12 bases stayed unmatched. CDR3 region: CASSPPGQSDSPLHF. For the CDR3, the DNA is TGTGCCAGCAGCCCACCGGGACAGAGCGACTCACCCCTCCACTTT.

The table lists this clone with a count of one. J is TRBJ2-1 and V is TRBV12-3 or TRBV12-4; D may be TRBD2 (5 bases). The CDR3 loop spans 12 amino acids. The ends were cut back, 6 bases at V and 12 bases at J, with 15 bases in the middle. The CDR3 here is CASSLPDWGQFF. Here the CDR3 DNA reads TGTGCCAGCAGCTTACCGGACTGGGGGCAGTTCTTC.

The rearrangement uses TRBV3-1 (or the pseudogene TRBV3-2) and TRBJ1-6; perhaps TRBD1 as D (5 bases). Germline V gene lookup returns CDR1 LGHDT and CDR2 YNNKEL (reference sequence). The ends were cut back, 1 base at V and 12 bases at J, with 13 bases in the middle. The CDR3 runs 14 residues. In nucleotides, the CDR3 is TGTGCCAGCAGCCAAGGTCTGGGGCAGGGACCCCTCCACTTT. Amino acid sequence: CASSQGLGQGPLHF.

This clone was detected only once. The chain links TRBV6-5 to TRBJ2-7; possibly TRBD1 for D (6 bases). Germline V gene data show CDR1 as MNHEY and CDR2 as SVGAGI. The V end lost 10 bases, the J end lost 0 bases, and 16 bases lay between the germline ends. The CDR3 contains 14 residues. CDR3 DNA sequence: TGTGCCACCGCTGGGATAGGGGGCTCCTACGAGCAGTACTTC. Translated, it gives CATAGIGGSYEQYF.

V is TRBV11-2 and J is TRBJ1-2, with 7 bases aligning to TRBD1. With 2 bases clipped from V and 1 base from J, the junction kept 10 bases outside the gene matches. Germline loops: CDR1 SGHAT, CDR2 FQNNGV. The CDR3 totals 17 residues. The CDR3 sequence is CASSLSRDRVYNYGYTF. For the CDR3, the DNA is TGTGCCAGCAGCTTAAGCCGGGACAGAGTCTATAACTATGGCTACACCTTC.

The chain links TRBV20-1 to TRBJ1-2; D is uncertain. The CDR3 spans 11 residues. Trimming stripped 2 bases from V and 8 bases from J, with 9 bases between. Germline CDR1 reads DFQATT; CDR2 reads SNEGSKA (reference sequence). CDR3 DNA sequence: TGCAGTGCTAGACAAAGAGAAGGCTACACCTTC. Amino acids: CSARQREGYTF.

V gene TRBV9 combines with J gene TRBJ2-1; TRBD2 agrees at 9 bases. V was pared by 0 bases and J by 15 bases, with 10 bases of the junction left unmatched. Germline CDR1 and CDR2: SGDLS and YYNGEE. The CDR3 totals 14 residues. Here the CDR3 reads CASSVAGAGGTRFF. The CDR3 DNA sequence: TGTGCCAGCAGCGTAGCTGGGGCGGGGGGGACGCGGTTCTTC.

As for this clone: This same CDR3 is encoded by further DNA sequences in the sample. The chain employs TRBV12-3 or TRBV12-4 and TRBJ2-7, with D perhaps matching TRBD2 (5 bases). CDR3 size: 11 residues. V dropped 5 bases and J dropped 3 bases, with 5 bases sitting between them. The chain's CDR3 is CASSRGYEQYF. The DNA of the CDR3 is TGTGCCAGCAGTCGGGGCTACGAGCAGTACTTC.

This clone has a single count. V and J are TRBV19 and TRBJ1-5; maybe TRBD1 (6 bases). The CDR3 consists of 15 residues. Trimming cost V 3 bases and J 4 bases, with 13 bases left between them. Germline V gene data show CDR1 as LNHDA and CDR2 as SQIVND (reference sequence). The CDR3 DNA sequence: TGTGCCAGTAGTATTTCGCCAGGGGATAATCAGCCCCAGCATTTT. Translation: CASSISPGDNQPQHF.

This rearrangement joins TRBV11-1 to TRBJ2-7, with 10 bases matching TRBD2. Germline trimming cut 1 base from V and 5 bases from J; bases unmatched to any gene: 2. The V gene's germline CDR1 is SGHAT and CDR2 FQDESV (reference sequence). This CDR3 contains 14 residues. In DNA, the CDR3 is TGTGCCAGCAGCTTAGGTCTAGCGGGGGACGAGCAGTACTTC. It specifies CASSLGLAGDEQYF. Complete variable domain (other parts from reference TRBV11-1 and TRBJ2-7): EAEVAQSPRYKITEKSQAVAFWCDPISGHATLYWYRQILGQGPELLVQFQDESVVDDSQLPKDRFSAERLKGVDSTLKIQPAELGDSAMYLCASSLGLAGDEQYFGPGTRLTVT.

For the CDR3, the DNA is TGTGCCAGCAGCTTAGGTGCGGGGCGGAGTGGGAACTATGGCTACACCTTC. Translated: CASSLGAGRSGNYGYTF. The chain is built from TRBV7-2 and TRBJ1-2; a weak D match, TRBD1 (5 bases). Trimming cost V 1 base and J 2 bases, with 17 bases left between them. The CDR3 totals 17 residues. Germline V gene data show CDR1 as SGHTA and CDR2 as FQGNSA.